What follows are 17 T cell receptor beta chains derived from one specimen sequenced in a study of early T cells in non-severe SARS-CoV-2 infection. TCRdb independently ran MiXCR on the 5' RACE reads; one entry per CDR3 protein. The sample consists of 35,000 to 55,000 distinct CDR3 sequences, 11% of them appearing once. The specimen sequenced was whole blood. The receptors were gathered from an adult who was a healthcare worker with PCR-confirmed SARS-CoV-2 infection or an uninfected control (not recorded which).

This clonotype showed up many times. The rearrangement uses TRBV20-1 and TRBJ2-7, with a possible D match to TRBD2 (5 bases). CDR1 and CDR2 from the germline V gene are DFQATT and SNEGSKA (reference sequence). The CDR3 has 13 residues. With 0 bases removed from V and 3 bases from J, the gap between germline ends came to 9 bases. The CDR3 DNA reads TGCAGTGCTAGAGACGGGGTAGTCTACGAGCAGTACTTC. Translating gives CSARDGVVYEQYF.

This clonotype was observed at least ten times. This chain joins TRBV5-6 and TRBJ2-4; D not certain. This CDR3 comprises 15 residues. The germline V and J ends were trimmed by 3 bases and 3 bases, with 13 bases remaining between them. Germline lookup yields CDR1 SGHDT and CDR2 YYEEEE. CDR3 protein: CASSSQPLGKNIQYF. In nucleotides, the CDR3 is TGTGCCAGCAGCTCGCAACCTCTGGGCAAAAACATTCAGTACTTC. Full variable domain (missing parts from reference TRBV5-6 and TRBJ2-4): DAGVTQSPTHLIKTRGQQVTLRCSPKSGHDTVSWYQQALGQGPQFIFQYYEEEERQRGNFPDRFSGHQFPNYSSELNVNALLLGDSALYLCASSSQPLGKNIQYFGAGTRLSVL.

This clonotype was detected ten times or more. The gene calls are TRBV27 and TRBJ1-5; D possibly corresponds to TRBD1 (5 bases). The CDR3 spans 14 residues. V was shortened by 1 base and J by 6 bases, with 10 bases between the two germline ends. CDR1 and CDR2 (germline): MNHEY, SMNVEV (reference sequence). The CDR3 nucleotides read TGTGCCAGCAGTTTATTCCGGGGGAGTCAGCCCCAGCATTTT. Protein: CASSLFRGSQPQHF.

The gene calls are TRBV15 and TRBJ1-1; tentatively, D is TRBD1 (5 bases). CDR1 and CDR2 (germline): LNHNV, YYDKDF (reference sequence). The CDR3 runs to 13 residues. V gave up 2 bases and J gave up 7 bases, with 11 bases separating them. CDR3: CATSRSFDSEAFF. The DNA of the CDR3 is TGTGCCACCAGCAGATCTTTTGACAGTGAAGCTTTCTTT.

This clonotype appeared many times. V and J are TRBV7-6 and TRBJ1-5; no clear D gene. The CDR3 is 16 amino acids. CDR1 SGHVS and CDR2 FNYEAQ come from the germline V gene. Between the trimmed V and J ends, which lost 5 bases and 5 bases, there was a span of 19 bases. CDR3 sequence (DNA): TGTGCCAGCAGCCCAGGAAGCCCATGGGGTGATCAGCCCCAGCATTTT. The encoded protein is CASSPGSPWGDQPQHF. Variable domain in full (rest from reference TRBV7-6 and TRBJ1-5): GAGVSQSPRYKVTKRGQDVALRCDPISGHVSLYWYRQALGQGPEFLTYFNYEAQQDKSGLPNDRFSAERPEGSISTLTIQRTEQRDSAMYRCASSPGSPWGDQPQHFGDGTRLSIL.

V usage is TRBV29-1 and J usage is TRBJ2-2; 10 nucleotides line up with TRBD2. The V gene's germline CDR1 is SQVTM and CDR2 ANQGSEA. This CDR3 has 15 residues. V shed 7 bases and J 3 bases; nucleotides not matched to a gene: 8. Here the CDR3 reads CSGEREGRDTGELFF. CDR3 DNA sequence: TGCAGCGGCGAGCGGGAGGGCCGGGACACCGGGGAGCTGTTTTTT.

This clonotype has just a few counts. This sequence joins TRBV11-2 and TRBJ2-1; 7 bases map to TRBD2. V was pared by 2 bases and J by 4 bases, with 11 bases of the junction left unmatched. Germline loops: CDR1 SGHAT, CDR2 FQNNGV. This CDR3 spans 17 amino acids. This chain's CDR3 is CASSLRSRTSAYNEQFF. The DNA for the CDR3 is TGTGCCAGCAGCTTAAGGTCGAGAACTAGCGCTTACAATGAGCAGTTCTTC.

This clonotype was counted at least ten times. J is TRBJ2-1 and V is TRBV28; D remains unclear. Germline CDR1 reads MDHEN; CDR2 reads SYDVKM. Trimming took 6 bases from V and 4 from J, leaving 16 bases between them. The CDR3 length is 15 residues. CDR3 sequence (DNA): TGTGCCAGCAGCCTCGTGGCAGATCCATACAATGAGCAGTTCTTC. Its protein is CASSLVADPYNEQFF.

This clonotype was counted a few times. V and J are TRBV13 and TRBJ2-2; no clear D. This CDR3 comprises 13 residues. Germline V gives CDR1 PRHDT, CDR2 FYEKMQ (reference sequence). V was cut by 1 base and J by 6 bases, with 6 bases left in between. The CDR3 reads CASSLDRAGELFF. The CDR3 bases are TGTGCCAGCAGCTTAGACAGAGCCGGGGAGCTGTTTTTT.

The V call is TRBV7-6, the J call TRBJ2-7, with D perhaps TRBD2 (5 bases). V was cut by 1 base and J by 2 bases, with 12 bases left in between. Per germline, CDR1 SGHVS and CDR2 FNYEAQ. The CDR3 runs to 15 residues. This CDR3 reads CASSLEAGLTYEQYF. In DNA, the CDR3 is TGTGCCAGCAGCTTAGAGGCGGGTCTAACCTACGAGCAGTACTTC.

This clonotype was seen only a few times. The chain joins TRBV12-3 or TRBV12-4 to TRBJ1-1; D unclear. V lost 6 bases and J lost 2, with 13 bases in between. CDR3 size: 14 residues. CDR3 coding DNA: TGTGCCAGCAGGCGGACGTCCTACAACACTGAAGCTTTCTTT. Protein: CASRRTSYNTEAFF.

This clonotype was counted ten times or more. This chain connects TRBV29-1 to TRBJ2-7; TRBD1 aligns across 8 bases. Trimming removed 4 bases from V and 0 bases from J; junction bases left unmatched: 5. Per the germline V gene, CDR1 is SQVTM and CDR2 is ANQGSEA. The CDR3 is 14 amino acids. The CDR3 loop is CSVAGGRSSYEQYF. CDR3 in DNA: TGCAGCGTTGCAGGGGGCAGAAGCTCCTACGAGCAGTACTTC.

Many counts were recorded for this clonotype. The chain links TRBV28 to TRBJ2-7; the D is unclear. Trimming stripped 3 bases from V and 3 bases from J, with 9 bases between. CDR3 length equals 13 residues. Germline V gives CDR1 MDHEN, CDR2 SYDVKM. The CDR3 region is CASSLIGNYEQYF. The CDR3 nucleotides read TGTGCCAGCAGTTTGATCGGCAACTACGAGCAGTACTTC.

J is TRBJ2-4 and V is TRBV2; D is uncertain. The CDR3 spans 13 residues. V lost 6 bases, J lost 8 bases, and 14 bases lay in between. The germline V gene encodes CDR1 SNHLY and CDR2 FYNNEI. The CDR3 protein is CASSVNELDIQYF. The CDR3 DNA is TGTGCCAGCAGCGTCAACGAGCTCGACATTCAGTACTTC.

The chain combines TRBV12-3 or TRBV12-4 with TRBJ2-7, with 7 bases aligning to TRBD1. Trimming removed 6 bases from V and 3 bases from J; junction bases left unmatched: 8. The CDR3 consists of 14 residues. The CDR3 loop is CASRPYRDSYEQYF. In DNA form, the CDR3 reads TGTGCCAGCAGGCCTTACCGGGACAGCTACGAGCAGTACTTC.

In this sample, this clonotype turned up a few times. The rearrangement joins TRBV28 to TRBJ2-3; no clear D. V lost 6 bases, J lost 0 bases, and 4 bases lay in between. This CDR3 region has 12 residues. The germline CDR1 and CDR2 sequences are MDHEN and SYDVKM. The CDR3 sequence is CASRESTDTQYF. The CDR3 DNA reads TGTGCCAGCAGGGAAAGCACAGATACGCAGTATTTT. Full variable domain (remainder filled in from reference TRBV28 and TRBJ2-3): DVKVTQSSRYLVKRTGEKVFLECVQDMDHENMFWYRQDPGLGLRLIYFSYDVKMKEKGDIPEGYSVSREKKERFSLILESASTNQTSMYLCASRESTDTQYFGPGTRLTVL.

This chain connects TRBV6-2 or TRBV6-3 to TRBJ2-2; D is perhaps TRBD1 or TRBD2 (6 bases each). The CDR3 consists of 18 residues. V dropped 2 bases and J dropped 0 bases, with 16 bases sitting between them. Germline-derived CDR1 and CDR2 are MNHEY and SVGEGT. In DNA form, the CDR3 reads TGTGCCAGCAGTTACGTTCGGGGGCGGGAAACGAACACCGGGGAGCTGTTTTTT. Its translation is CASSYVRGRETNTGELFF.